The 18 T cell receptor beta chains presented below share a single source sample, sequenced in a study of control samples from healthy donors and cancer patients. Libraries were prepared by immunoSEQ multiplex PCR; TCRdb keeps only in-frame clonotypes and omits some of them. This table holds over 150,000 clones, roughly 95% found once. Sequenced sample: blood. The receptors come from a woman in her twenties or thirties in good health.

This chain uses TRBV6-5 with TRBJ1-6; D remains unclear. Deletions cut 2 bases from V and 7 bases from J, with 12 bases between. The V gene's germline CDR1 is MNHEY and CDR2 SVGAGI. CDR3 length: 15 amino acids. The CDR3 DNA is TGTGCCAGCAGTTACGGCCCCGGCCCGAATTCACCCCTCCACTTT. Translated: CASSYGPGPNSPLHF.

Note on this clone: At one end, the junction sequence differs from germline, possibly due to a read error. The genes are TRBV6-1 and TRBJ1-2; D unresolved. Germline assignment: CDR1 MNHNS and CDR2 SASEGT. The CDR3 runs to 14 residues. CDR3 nucleotides: TGTGCCAGCAGTGAATTGAGAGGGTACTACGGCTACACCTTC. Its protein is CASSELRGYYGYTF.

The gene calls are TRBV18 and TRBJ2-5, with 8 bases matching TRBD1. The V gene's germline CDR1 is KGHSH and CDR2 LQKENI. The CDR3 sequence is 15 residues long. The V and J ends lost 6 bases and 4 bases, in that order; junction bases with no gene match: 10. The CDR3 is CASSMGQVDVETQYF. CDR3 nucleotides: TGTGCCAGCTCCATGGGACAGGTCGATGTAGAGACCCAGTACTTC.

J is TRBJ1-2 and V is TRBV5-5; D is ambiguous. V was trimmed by 0 bases and J by 4 bases, leaving 10 bases between them. The germline CDR1 and CDR2 sequences are SGHKS and YYEKEE (reference sequence). The CDR3 length is 14 residues. The CDR3: CASSLAPGTYGYTF. DNA of the CDR3: TGTGCCAGCAGCTTGGCCCCAGGTACCTATGGCTACACCTTC. The full variable domain, with the rest looked up from reference TRBV5-5 and TRBJ1-2, is DAGVTQSPTHLIKTRGQQVTLRCSPISGHKSVSWYQQVLGQGPQFIFQYYEKEERGRGNFPDRFSARQFPNYSSELNVNALLLGDSALYLCASSLAPGTYGYTFGSGTRLTVV.

The chain recombines TRBV4-2 with TRBJ2-1; D uncertain. Germline CDR1 is LGHNA and CDR2 is YNFKEQ. The V and J ends lost 2 bases and 8 bases respectively, with 13 bases between them. The CDR3 loop spans 14 amino acids. The CDR3 sequence: CASSQTYFRDEQFF. Written as DNA, the CDR3 is TGTGCCAGCAGCCAAACGTATTTTAGGGATGAGCAGTTCTTC.

The V call is TRBV7-2, the J call TRBJ2-7; D uncertain. Germline CDR1 SGHTA, CDR2 FQGNSA. Trimming shortened V by 1 base and J by 0 bases, and 13 bases separated the two germline ends. This CDR3 is 16 amino acids long. CDR3: CASSLVITARSYEQYF. CDR3 bases: TGTGCCAGCAGCTTAGTGATCACGGCGCGCTCCTACGAGCAGTACTTC.

This rearrangement joins TRBV28 to TRBJ2-1, with 10 bases fitting TRBD2. The germline gives CDR1 MDHEN, CDR2 SYDVKM. V lost 5 bases to trimming and J lost 4 bases; unmatched junction nucleotides: 5. The CDR3 is 15 residues long. The CDR3 DNA reads TGTGCCAGCAGTCCTAGCGGGAGTGGTTACAATGAGCAGTTCTTC. This encodes CASSPSGSGYNEQFF.

This clone was detected only a few times. The chain uses TRBV4-1 and TRBJ2-3; TRBD1 matches 7 bases. CDR1 and CDR2 (germline): MGHRA, YSYEKL. CDR3 length: 14 amino acids. The V segment lost 3 bases and the J segment 4 bases; nucleotides outside the gene matches: 4. The CDR3 DNA sequence: TGCGCCAGCAGCCAGAGACAGGGCCCAGATACGCAGTATTTT. Protein product: CASSQRQGPDTQYF.

The chain couples TRBV2 to TRBJ1-1, with D unclear. CDR1 is SNHLY, CDR2 FYNNEI, per germline. V lost 4 bases to trimming and J lost 7 bases, with 13 bases between them. The CDR3 contains 13 residues. CDR3 residues: CASSGSRYYEAFF. In DNA, the CDR3 is TGTGCCAGCAGTGGCTCCAGGTACTATGAAGCTTTCTTT.

V usage is TRBV10-1 and J usage is TRBJ2-3, with D hard to call. This CDR3 has 14 residues. CDR1 and CDR2 (germline): WNHNN, SYGVQD (reference sequence). Trimming removed 8 bases from V and 3 bases from J, with 15 bases in between. This CDR3 is CASSSFTSTDTQYF. CDR3 sequence (DNA): TGCGCCAGCTCCTCCTTTACTTCTACAGATACGCAGTATTTT.

The chain joins TRBV20-1 to TRBJ2-5; D remains ambiguous. The CDR3 is 11 amino acids. In germline, CDR1 is DFQATT, CDR2 SNEGSKA (reference sequence). In DNA form, the CDR3 reads TGCAACGCAATGGGGCAAGAGACCCAGTACTTC. It specifies CNAMGQETQYF.

V and J are TRBV5-5 and TRBJ1-4; D unresolved. The V and J ends lost 4 bases and 3 bases respectively, with 7 bases between them. There are 13 residues in the CDR3. Looked up from germline, CDR1 is SGHKS and CDR2 is YYEKEE (reference sequence). The DNA for the CDR3 is TGTGCCAGCAGCCCCGGGCCTAATGAAAAACTGTTTTTT. Protein sequence: CASSPGPNEKLFF.

The gene calls are TRBV6-5 and TRBJ2-2, with 9 positions matching TRBD1. CDR1 is MNHEY and CDR2 is SVGAGI in the germline V gene. The junction had 5 bases not matched to a gene; V was cut back by 6 bases and J by 6 bases. CDR3 size: 14 residues. The CDR3 DNA reads as TGTGCCAGCAGACCTCGGACAGGGGCCGGGGAGCTGTTTTTT. The encoded protein is CASRPRTGAGELFF.

The chain has TRBV21-1 and TRBJ2-5; the table assigns TRBD1, which was not confirmed against the DNA. TRBV21-1 is tagged as a pseudogene. This CDR3 region has 16 residues. Here the CDR3 DNA reads TGTGCCAGCAGCAAAGCGAGGTGTGGGGCTTGGGAGACCCAGTACTTC. The encoded protein is CASSKARCGAWETQYF.

This sequence joins TRBV19 and TRBJ2-1; 9 bases map to TRBD2. From germline, CDR1 is LNHDA and CDR2 SQIVND (reference sequence). This CDR3 spans 16 amino acids. The V and J ends lost 7 bases and 1 base, in that order; junction bases with no gene match: 8. CDR3 region: CASTDSGGPSYNEQFF. The CDR3, as DNA: TGTGCCAGTACCGATAGCGGGGGACCGTCCTACAATGAGCAGTTCTTC.

The rearrangement links TRBV7-9 to TRBJ1-6; D gene ambiguous. Between the trimmed V and J ends, which lost 1 base and 6 bases, there was a span of 13 bases. The CDR3 is 16 amino acids. Germline V gene lookup returns CDR1 SEHNR and CDR2 FQNEAQ (reference sequence). This CDR3 is CASSLGLSGPNSPLHF. The CDR3, as DNA: TGTGCCAGCAGCTTAGGTTTGTCGGGTCCTAATTCACCCCTCCACTTT.

This chain uses TRBV7-9 with TRBJ2-5; D gene uncertain. Germline V gives CDR1 SEHNR, CDR2 FQNEAQ (reference sequence). Trimming took off 4 bases at V and 5 bases at J, with 11 bases between the two ends. CDR3 length: 13 amino acids. CDR3 sequence reads: CASSSPLEETQYF. CDR3 DNA: TGTGCCAGCAGCTCCCCCCTCGAGGAGACCCAGTACTTC.

This rearrangement joins TRBV6-2 or TRBV6-3 to TRBJ2-1; D not resolved. The CDR3 length is 14 residues. Per germline, CDR1 MNHEY and CDR2 SVGEGT. With 2 bases removed from V and 4 bases from J, the gap between germline ends came to 9 bases. The CDR3 DNA is TGTGCCAGCAGTTACCTTGCGGAGTACAATGAGCAGTTCTTC. It encodes CASSYLAEYNEQFF.